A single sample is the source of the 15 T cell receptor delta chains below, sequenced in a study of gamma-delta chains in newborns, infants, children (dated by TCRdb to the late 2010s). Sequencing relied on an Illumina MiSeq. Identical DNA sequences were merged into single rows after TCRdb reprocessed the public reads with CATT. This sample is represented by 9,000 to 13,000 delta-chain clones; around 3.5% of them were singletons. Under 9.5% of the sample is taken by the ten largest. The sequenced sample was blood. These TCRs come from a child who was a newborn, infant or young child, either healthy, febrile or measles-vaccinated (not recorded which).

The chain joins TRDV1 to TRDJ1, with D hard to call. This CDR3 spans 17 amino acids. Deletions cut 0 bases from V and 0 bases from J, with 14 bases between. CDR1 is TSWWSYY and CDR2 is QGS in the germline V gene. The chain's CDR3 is CALGELIPLLDTDKLIF. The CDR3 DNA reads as TGTGCTCTTGGGGAACTTATCCCCCTCCTGGACACCGATAAACTCATCTTT.

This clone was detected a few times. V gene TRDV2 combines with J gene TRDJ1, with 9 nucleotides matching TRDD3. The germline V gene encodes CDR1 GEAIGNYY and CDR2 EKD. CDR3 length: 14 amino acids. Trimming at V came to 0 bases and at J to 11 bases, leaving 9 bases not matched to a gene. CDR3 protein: CACDTGLDWGRLIF. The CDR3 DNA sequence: TGTGCCTGTGACACCGGACTGGACTGGGGGAGGCTCATCTTT.

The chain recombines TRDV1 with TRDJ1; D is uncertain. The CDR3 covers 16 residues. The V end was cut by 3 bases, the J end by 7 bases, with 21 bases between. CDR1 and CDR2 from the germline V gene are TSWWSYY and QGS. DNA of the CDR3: TGTGCTCTTGGGGACCCTAGATATTCCACCTCCCGTAAACTCATCTTT. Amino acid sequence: CALGDPRYSTSRKLIF.

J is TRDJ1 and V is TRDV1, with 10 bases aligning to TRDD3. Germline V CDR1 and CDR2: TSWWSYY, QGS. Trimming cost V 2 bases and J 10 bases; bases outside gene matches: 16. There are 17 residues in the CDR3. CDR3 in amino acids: CALGESGDTGGDTRLIF. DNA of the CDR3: TGTGCTCTTGGGGAAAGTGGGGATACTGGGGGGGATACGAGACTCATCTTT.

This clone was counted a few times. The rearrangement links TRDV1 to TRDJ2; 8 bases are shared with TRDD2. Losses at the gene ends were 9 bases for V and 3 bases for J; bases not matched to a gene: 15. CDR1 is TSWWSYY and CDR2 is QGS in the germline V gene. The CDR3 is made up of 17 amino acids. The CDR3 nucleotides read TGTGCTCTCCAACCACCTTACTTCCTACATGTGACAGCACAACTCTTCTTT. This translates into CALQPPYFLHVTAQLFF.

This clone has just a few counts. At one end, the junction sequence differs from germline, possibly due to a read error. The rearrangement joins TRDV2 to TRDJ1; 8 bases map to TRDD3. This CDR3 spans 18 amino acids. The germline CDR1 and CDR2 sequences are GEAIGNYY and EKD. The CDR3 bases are TGTGCCTGTGACACCCTCATCGGGGATACTCAGTACACCGATAAACCCATCTTT. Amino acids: CACDTLIGDTQYTDKPIF.

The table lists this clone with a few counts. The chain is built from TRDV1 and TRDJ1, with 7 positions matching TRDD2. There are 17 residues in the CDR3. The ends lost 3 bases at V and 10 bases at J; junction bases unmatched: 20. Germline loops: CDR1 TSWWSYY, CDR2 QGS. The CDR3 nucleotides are TGTGCTCTTGGGGAGGGGGTTCCTACGGGTCCCCAGGGGGGACTCATCTTT. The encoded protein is CALGEGVPTGPQGGLIF.

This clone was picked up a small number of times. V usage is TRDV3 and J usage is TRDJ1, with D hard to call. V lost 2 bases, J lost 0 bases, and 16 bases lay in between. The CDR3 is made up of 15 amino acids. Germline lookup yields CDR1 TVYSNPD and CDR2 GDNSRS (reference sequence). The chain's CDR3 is CAFSGVAHYTDKLIF. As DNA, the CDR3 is TGTGCCTTTTCTGGCGTCGCGCACTACACCGATAAACTCATCTTT.

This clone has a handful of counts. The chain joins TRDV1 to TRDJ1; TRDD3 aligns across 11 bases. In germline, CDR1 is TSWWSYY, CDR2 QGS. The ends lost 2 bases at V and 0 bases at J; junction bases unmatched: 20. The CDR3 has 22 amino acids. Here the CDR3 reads CALGEGKDPTGGYRGYTDKLIF. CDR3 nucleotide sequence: TGTGCTCTTGGGGAAGGAAAGGACCCTACTGGGGGATATAGGGGGTACACCGATAAACTCATCTTT.

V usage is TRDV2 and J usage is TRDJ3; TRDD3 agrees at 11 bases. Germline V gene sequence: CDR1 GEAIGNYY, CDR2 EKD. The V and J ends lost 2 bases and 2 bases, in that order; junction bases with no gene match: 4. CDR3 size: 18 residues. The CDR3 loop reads CACDKVLGDTWDTRQMFF. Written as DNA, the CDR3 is TGTGCCTGTGACAAAGTACTGGGGGATACCTGGGACACCCGACAGATGTTTTTC.

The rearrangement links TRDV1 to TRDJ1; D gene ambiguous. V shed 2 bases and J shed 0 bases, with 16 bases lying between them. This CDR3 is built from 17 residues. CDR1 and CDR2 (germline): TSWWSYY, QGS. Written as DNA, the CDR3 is TGTGCTCTTGGGGAAACCCTTGCTTTCCCGTACACCGATAAACTCATCTTT. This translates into CALGETLAFPYTDKLIF.

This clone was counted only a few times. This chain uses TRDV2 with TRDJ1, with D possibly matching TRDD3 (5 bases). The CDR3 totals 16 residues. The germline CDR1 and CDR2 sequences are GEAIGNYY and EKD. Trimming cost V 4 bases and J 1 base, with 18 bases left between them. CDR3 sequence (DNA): TGTGCCTGTGATAATTTGGGGAGATCGGGCACCGATAAACTCATCTTT. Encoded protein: CACDNLGRSGTDKLIF.

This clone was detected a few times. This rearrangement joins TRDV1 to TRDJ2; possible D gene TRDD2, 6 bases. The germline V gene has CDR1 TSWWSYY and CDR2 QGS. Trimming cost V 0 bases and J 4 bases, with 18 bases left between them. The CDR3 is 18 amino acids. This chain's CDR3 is CALGELRVLLDPTAQLFF. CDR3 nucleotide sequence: TGTGCTCTTGGGGAACTTCGGGTCCTACTGGATCCGACAGCACAACTCTTCTTT.

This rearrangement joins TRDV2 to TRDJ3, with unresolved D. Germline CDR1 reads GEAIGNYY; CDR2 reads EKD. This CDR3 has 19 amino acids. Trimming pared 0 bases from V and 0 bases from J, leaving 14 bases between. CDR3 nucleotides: TGTGCCTGTGACACCGCCGAATACACGTTCTCCTGGGACACCCGACAGATGTTTTTC. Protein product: CACDTAEYTFSWDTRQMFF.

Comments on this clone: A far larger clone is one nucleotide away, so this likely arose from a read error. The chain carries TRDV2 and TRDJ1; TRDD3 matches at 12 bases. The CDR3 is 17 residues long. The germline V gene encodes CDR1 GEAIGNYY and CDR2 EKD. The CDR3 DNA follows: TGTGCCTGTGGCACCCTGCGCGTACTGGGGGATACTGTCTCCCTCATCTTT. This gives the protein CACGTLRVLGDTVSLIF.